This T cell receptor beta chain is drawn from a study of cytomegalovirus exposure and HLA in healthy donors. Use of 60 Vbeta and 13 Jbeta primers characterized the PCR. The table came from immunoSEQ multiplex PCR; TCRdb's copy has only in-frame clones and leaves some out. There are over 150,000 clones in the sample; approximately 80% occur only once, and around 13% lies in the top ten. Sequencing was performed on PBMCs. The source is a man aged 30 to 39 in good health and CMV-seropositive.

CDR3 in DNA: TGCGCCAGCAGTCAGGGGGACAGTAACTATGGCTACACCTTC. Encoded protein: CASSQGDSNYGYTF. This chain connects TRBV5-1 to TRBJ1-2; 7 positions agree with TRBD1. The V gene's germline CDR1 is SGHRS and CDR2 YFSETQ. This CDR3 spans 14 amino acids. The V and J ends lost 5 bases and 1 base, in that order; junction bases with no gene match: 5.